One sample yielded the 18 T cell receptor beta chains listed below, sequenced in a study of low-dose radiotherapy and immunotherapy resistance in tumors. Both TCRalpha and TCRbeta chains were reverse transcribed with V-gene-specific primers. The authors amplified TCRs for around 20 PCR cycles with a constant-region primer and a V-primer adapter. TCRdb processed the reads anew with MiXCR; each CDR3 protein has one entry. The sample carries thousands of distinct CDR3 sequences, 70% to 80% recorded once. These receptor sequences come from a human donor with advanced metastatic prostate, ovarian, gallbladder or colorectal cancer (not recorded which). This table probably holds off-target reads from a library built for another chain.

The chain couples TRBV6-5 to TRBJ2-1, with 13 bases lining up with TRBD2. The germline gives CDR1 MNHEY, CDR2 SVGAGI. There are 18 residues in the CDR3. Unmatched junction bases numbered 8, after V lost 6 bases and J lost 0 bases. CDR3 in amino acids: CASRTGTSGVSSYNEQFF. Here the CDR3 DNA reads TGTGCCAGCAGGACCGGGACTAGCGGGGTGAGCTCCTACAATGAGCAGTTCTTC.

The CDR3 DNA is TGTGCCAGCAGTGCCCGGACAGGGAATGAAAAACTGTTTTTT. The encoded protein is CASSARTGNEKLFF. This chain links TRBV6-2 or TRBV6-3 with TRBJ1-4; TRBD1 matches at 8 bases. This CDR3 comprises 14 residues. V shed 5 bases and J 5 bases; nucleotides not matched to a gene: 4. CDR1 and CDR2 from the germline V gene are MNHEY and SVGEGT.

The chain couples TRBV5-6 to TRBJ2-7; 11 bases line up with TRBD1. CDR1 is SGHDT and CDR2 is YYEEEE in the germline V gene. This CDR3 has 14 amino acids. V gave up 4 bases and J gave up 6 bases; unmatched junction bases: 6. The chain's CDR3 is CASSPGTGGREQYF. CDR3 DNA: TGTGCCAGCAGCCCCGGGACAGGGGGGCGCGAGCAGTACTTC.

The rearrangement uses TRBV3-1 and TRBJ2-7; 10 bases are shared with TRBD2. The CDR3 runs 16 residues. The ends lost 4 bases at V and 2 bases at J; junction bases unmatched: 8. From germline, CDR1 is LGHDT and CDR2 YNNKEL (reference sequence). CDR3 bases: TGTGCCAGCAGCCGACCCTTAGCGGGAGGCACCTACGAGCAGTACTTC. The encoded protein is CASSRPLAGGTYEQYF.

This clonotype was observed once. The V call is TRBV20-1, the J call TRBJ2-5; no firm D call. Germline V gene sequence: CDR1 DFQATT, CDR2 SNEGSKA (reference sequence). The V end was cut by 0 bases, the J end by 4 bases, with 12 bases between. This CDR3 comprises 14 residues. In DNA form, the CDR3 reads TGCAGTGCTAGAGATCTGGCGTACCGAGAGACCCAGTACTTC. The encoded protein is CSARDLAYRETQYF.

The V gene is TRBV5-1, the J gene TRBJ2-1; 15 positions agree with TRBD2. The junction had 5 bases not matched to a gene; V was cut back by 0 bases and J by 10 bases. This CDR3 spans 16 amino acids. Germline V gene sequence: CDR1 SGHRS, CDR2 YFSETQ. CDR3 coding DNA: TGCGCCAGCAGCTTGGGGACTAGCGGGAGGGCAGGAGAGCAGTTCTTC. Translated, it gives CASSLGTSGRAGEQFF.

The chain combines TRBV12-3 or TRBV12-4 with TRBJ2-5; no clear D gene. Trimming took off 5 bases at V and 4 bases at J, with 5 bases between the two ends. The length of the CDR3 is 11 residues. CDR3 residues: CASSQVETQYF. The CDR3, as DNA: TGTGCCAGCAGTCAAGTAGAGACCCAGTACTTC.

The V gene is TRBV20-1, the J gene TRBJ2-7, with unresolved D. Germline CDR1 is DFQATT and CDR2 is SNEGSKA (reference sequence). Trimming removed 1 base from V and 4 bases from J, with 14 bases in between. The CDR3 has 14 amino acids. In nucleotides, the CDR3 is TGCAGTGCTAGAGCCCCGGCTACGGTATACGAGCAGTACTTC. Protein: CSARAPATVYEQYF.

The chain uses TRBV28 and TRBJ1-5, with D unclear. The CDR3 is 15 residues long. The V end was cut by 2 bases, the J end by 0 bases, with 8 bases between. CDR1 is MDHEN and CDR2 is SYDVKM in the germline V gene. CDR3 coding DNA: TGTGCCAGCAGTTTAGTCGGAGATAGCAATCAGCCCCAGCATTTT. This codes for CASSLVGDSNQPQHF.

CDR3 nucleotide sequence: TGTGCCAGCAGTGAGCAGGGTACTGGAAACACCATATATTTT. Protein: CASSEQGTGNTIYF. The chain uses TRBV6-1 and TRBJ1-3; possibly TRBD1 for D (5 bases). The V and J ends lost 3 bases and 2 bases respectively, with 8 bases between them. The CDR3 has 14 amino acids. Germline CDR1 and CDR2: MNHNS and SASEGT.

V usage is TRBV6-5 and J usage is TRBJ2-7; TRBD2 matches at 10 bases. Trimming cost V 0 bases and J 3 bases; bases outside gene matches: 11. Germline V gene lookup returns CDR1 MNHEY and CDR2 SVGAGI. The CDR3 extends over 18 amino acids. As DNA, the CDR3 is TGTGCCAGCAGTTACTCGAGTCTGGTTCTAGCGGGGGTCTACGAGCAGTACTTC. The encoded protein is CASSYSSLVLAGVYEQYF.

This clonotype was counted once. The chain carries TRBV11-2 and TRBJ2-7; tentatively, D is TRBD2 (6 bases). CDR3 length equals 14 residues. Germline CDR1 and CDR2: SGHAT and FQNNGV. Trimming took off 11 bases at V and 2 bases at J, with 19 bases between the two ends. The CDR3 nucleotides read TGTGCCTCGAGCCCCAGCTGGGGGGCCTACGAGCAGTACTTC. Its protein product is CASSPSWGAYEQYF.

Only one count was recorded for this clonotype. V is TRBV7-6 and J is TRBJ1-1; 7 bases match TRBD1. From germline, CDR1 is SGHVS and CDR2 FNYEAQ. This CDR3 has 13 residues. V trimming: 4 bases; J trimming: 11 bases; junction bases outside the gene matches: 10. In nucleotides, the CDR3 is TGTGCCAGCAGCTCCACCCAGGGGGTGAGGGCTTTCTTT. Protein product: CASSSTQGVRAFF.

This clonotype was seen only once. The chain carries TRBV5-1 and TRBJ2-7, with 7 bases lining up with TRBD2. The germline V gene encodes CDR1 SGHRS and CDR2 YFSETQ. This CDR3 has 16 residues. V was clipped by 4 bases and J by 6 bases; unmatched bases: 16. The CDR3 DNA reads TGCGCCAGCAGCCCGGGAGGATTGGGAGCCTCAGGCGAGCAGTACTTC. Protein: CASSPGGLGASGEQYF.

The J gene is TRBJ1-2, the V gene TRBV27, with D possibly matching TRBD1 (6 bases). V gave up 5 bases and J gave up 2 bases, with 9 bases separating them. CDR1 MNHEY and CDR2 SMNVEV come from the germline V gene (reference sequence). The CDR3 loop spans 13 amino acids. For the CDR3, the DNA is TGTGCCAGCAGTAAACAGGGCAACTATGGCTACACCTTC. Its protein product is CASSKQGNYGYTF.

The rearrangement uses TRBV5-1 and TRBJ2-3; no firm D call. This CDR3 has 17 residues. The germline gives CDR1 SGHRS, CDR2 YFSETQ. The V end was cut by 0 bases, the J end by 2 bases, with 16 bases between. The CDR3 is CASSLGLPNPLTDTQYF. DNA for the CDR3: TGCGCCAGCAGCTTGGGGCTGCCGAACCCCCTCACAGATACGCAGTATTTT.

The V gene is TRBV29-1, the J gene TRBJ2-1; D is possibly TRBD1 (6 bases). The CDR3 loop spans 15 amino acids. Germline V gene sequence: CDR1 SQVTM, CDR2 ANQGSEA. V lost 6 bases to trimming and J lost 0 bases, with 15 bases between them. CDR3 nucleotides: TGCAGCGTAGATGACAGGTTCAGCTCCTACAATGAGCAGTTCTTC. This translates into CSVDDRFSSYNEQFF.

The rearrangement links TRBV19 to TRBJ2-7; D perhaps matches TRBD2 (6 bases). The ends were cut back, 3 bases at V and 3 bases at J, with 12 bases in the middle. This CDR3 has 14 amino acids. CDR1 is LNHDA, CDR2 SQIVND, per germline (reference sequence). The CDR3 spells CASSMGTRDYEQYF. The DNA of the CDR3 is TGTGCCAGTAGTATGGGGACGCGGGACTACGAGCAGTACTTC.